A single sample gave rise to the 10 T cell receptor beta chains below, sequenced in a study of cytomegalovirus exposure and HLA in healthy donors. Here immunoSEQ multiplex PCR was the method, and the copy in TCRdb shows in-frame clones only, minus some. Seen here are 150,000 to 200,000 clones, over 80% observed once, and the top ten hold approximately 2.3%. The sequencing input was PBMCs. All receptors derive from a man under 40 in good health and CMV-seropositive.

V usage is TRBV14 and J usage is TRBJ1-1; 10 nucleotides match TRBD1. Germline V gives CDR1 SGHDN, CDR2 FVKESK. The V and J ends lost 3 bases and 1 base, in that order; junction bases with no gene match: 2. The CDR3 is 15 residues long. Here the CDR3 reads CASSHGTGANTEAFF. CDR3 bases: TGTGCCAGCAGCCACGGGACAGGGGCGAACACTGAAGCTTTCTTT.

This clone was detected once. This chain uses TRBV7-2 with TRBJ2-2; 10 nucleotides match TRBD2. V dropped 1 base and J dropped 7; count of bases not matched to a gene: 6. This CDR3 region has 16 residues. Germline V gene sequence: CDR1 SGHTA, CDR2 FQGNSA. In DNA form, the CDR3 reads TGTGCCAGCAGCTTAGTTTCTAGCGGGGGTAACGGGGAGCTGTTTTTT. This gives the protein CASSLVSSGGNGELFF.

This clone was seen a single time. The chain has TRBV11-2 and TRBJ2-2, with D unresolved. Germline V CDR1 and CDR2: SGHAT, FQNNGV. Trimming took 5 bases from V and 0 from J, leaving 7 bases between them. This CDR3 comprises 14 residues. CDR3 sequence reads: CASSPGPNTGELFF. In DNA form, the CDR3 reads TGTGCCAGCAGCCCTGGGCCGAACACCGGGGAGCTGTTTTTT.

This clone was detected once. V usage is TRBV7-3 and J usage is TRBJ2-6; no definite D call. V lost 2 bases and J 1 base, leaving 15 bases between the germline ends. The CDR3 is 18 residues long. CDR1 is SGHTA and CDR2 is FQGTGA in the germline V gene. The CDR3 spells CASSLVHSSASGANVLTF. CDR3 in DNA: TGTGCCAGCAGCTTAGTGCATTCTTCAGCGTCTGGGGCCAACGTCCTGACTTTC.

The chain recombines TRBV7-6 with TRBJ2-2, with TRBD1 matching 9 bases. V trimming: 0 bases; J trimming: 6 bases; junction bases outside the gene matches: 5. CDR1 is SGHVS, CDR2 FNYEAQ, per germline. The CDR3 runs 16 residues. The CDR3 coding sequence is TGTGCCAGCAGCTTAGCCACAGGGGGCGCCCCCGGGGAGCTGTTTTTT. It encodes CASSLATGGAPGELFF.

The table lists this clone with a count of one. The chain combines TRBV30 with TRBJ2-7, with 9 positions matching TRBD1. This CDR3 has 15 residues. Germline V CDR1 and CDR2: GTSNPN, SVGIG (reference sequence). The ends lost 0 bases at V and 3 bases at J; junction bases unmatched: 6. The CDR3 region is CAWSVAGQGIYEQYF. The DNA of the CDR3 is TGTGCCTGGAGTGTAGCAGGACAGGGGATCTACGAGCAGTACTTC.

The chain uses TRBV13 and TRBJ2-7, with 7 bases identical to TRBD1. The germline V gene has CDR1 PRHDT and CDR2 FYEKMQ (reference sequence). The CDR3 spans 21 residues. V was clipped by 4 bases and J by 0 bases; unmatched bases: 24. The CDR3, as DNA: TGTGCCAGCAGCTCGACGACGGCTAACTTCCAGACAGGGCGAAGCTCCTACGAGCAGTACTTC. Its protein product is CASSSTTANFQTGRSSYEQYF.

V usage is TRBV29-1 and J usage is TRBJ2-5, with D tentatively TRBD2 (6 bases). Trimming stripped 6 bases from V and 7 bases from J, with 18 bases between. The CDR3 loop spans 13 amino acids. Germline values: CDR1 SQVTM, CDR2 ANQGSEA. The CDR3: CSVNSGQGGTQYF. In DNA form, the CDR3 reads TGCAGCGTCAATAGCGGCCAGGGCGGGACCCAGTACTTC.

The gene calls are TRBV30 and TRBJ2-7; a weak D match, TRBD2 (6 bases). CDR3 length equals 14 residues. The germline V gene encodes CDR1 GTSNPN and CDR2 SVGIG (reference sequence). Trimming stripped 4 bases from V and 9 bases from J, with 22 bases between. CDR3 residues: CAWNRKTEGGGQYF. The CDR3 nucleotides are TGTGCCTGGAACCGTAAGACGGAGGGTGGGGGGCAGTACTTC.

In DNA, the CDR3 is TGTGCCAGCAGCGTAGTATCCGACAACGCCCGAGAAGCTTTCTTT. The encoded protein is CASSVVSDNAREAFF. J is TRBJ1-1 and V is TRBV9, with D uncertain. The CDR3 length is 15 residues. Trimming stripped 0 bases from V and 8 bases from J, with 17 bases between. CDR1 and CDR2 (germline): SGDLS, YYNGEE.